This T cell receptor (beta chain) stems from a study of cytomegalovirus exposure and HLA in healthy donors. 60 Vbeta and 13 Jbeta primers were used in PCR. Only in-frame clones appear in the TCRdb table, and some are missing; sequencing was by immunoSEQ multiplex PCR. Of some 200,000 clones in the sample, roughly 87% were seen once. CDR1 is MNHNS and CDR2 is SASEGT in the germline V gene. The CDR3 runs to 14 residues. Trimming stripped 2 bases from V and 4 bases from J, with 9 bases between. The clonotype originates from a man aged 45 to 65 in good health and CMV-seronegative. The sequenced sample was PBMCs. V and J are TRBV6-1 and TRBJ1-5; D is unresolved. CDR3 sequence (DNA): TGTGCCAGCAGTGAAAGAGGTAGGAATCAGCCCCAGCATTTT. Its protein product is CASSERGRNQPQHF.